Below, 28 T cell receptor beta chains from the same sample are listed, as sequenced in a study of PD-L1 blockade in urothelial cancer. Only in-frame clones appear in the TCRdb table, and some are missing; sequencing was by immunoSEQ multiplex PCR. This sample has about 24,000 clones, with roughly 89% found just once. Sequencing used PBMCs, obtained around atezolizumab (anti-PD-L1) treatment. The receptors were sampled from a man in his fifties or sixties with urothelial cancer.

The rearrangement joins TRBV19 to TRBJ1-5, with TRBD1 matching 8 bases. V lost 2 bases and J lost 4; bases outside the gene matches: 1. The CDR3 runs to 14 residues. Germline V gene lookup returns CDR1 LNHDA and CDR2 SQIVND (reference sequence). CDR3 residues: CASSIQGANQPQHF. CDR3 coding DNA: TGTGCCAGTAGTATACAGGGGGCAAATCAGCCCCAGCATTTT.

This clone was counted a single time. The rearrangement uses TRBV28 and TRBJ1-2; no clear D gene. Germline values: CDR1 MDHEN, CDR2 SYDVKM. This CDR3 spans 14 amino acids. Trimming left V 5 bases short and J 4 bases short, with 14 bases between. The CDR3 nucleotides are TGTGCCAGCAGTACAGCAGGACGGGGCTATGGCTACACCTTC. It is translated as CASSTAGRGYGYTF.

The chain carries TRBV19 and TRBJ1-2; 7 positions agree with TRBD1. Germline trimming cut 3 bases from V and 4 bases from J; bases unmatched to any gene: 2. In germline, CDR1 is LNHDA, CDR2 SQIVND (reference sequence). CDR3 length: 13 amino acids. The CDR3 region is CASSIDRAYGYTF. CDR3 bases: TGTGCCAGTAGTATTGACAGGGCCTATGGCTACACCTTC.

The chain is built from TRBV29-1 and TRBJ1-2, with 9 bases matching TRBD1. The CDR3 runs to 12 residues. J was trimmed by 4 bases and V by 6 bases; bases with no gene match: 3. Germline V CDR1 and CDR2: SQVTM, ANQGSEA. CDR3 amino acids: CSVATGGYGYTF. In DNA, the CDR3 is TGCAGCGTCGCGACAGGGGGCTATGGCTACACCTTC.

The CDR3 DNA reads as TGTGCCAGCAGCTTGGGTAACAGACCTGGAAACACCATATATTTT. Amino acid sequence: CASSLGNRPGNTIYF. The V call is TRBV7-9, the J call TRBJ1-3, with D hard to call. The V gene lost 3 bases and the J gene lost 2 bases, with 11 bases spanning the gap. The CDR3 is made up of 15 amino acids. Looked up from germline, CDR1 is SEHNR and CDR2 is FQNEAQ (reference sequence).

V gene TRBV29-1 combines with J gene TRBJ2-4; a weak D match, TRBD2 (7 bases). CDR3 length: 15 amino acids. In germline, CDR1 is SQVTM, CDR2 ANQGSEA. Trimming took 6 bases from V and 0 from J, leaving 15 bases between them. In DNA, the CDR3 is TGCAGCGTGGTCGGGGGGCCGCAAGCCAAAAACATTCAGTACTTC. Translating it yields CSVVGGPQAKNIQYF.

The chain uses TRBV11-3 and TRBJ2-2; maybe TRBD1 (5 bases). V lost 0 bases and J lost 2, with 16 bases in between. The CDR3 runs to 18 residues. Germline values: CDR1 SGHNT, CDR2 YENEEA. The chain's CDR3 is CASSLDKIGHLNTGELFF. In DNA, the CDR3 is TGTGCCAGCAGCTTAGACAAGATCGGACACTTAAACACCGGGGAGCTGTTTTTT.

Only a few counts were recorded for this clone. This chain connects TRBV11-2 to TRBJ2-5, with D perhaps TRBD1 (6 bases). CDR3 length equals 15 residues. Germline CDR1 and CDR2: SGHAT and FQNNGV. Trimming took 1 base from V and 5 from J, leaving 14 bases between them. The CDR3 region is CASSLATGMRETQYF. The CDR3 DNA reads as TGTGCCAGCAGCTTAGCCACAGGGATGAGGGAGACCCAGTACTTC.

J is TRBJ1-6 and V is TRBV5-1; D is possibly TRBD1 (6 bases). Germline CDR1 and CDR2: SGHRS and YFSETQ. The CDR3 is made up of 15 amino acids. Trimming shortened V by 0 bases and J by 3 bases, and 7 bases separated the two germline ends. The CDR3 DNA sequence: TGCGCCAGCAGCTTGGAAGGGGGCTATAATTCACCCCTCCACTTT. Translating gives CASSLEGGYNSPLHF.

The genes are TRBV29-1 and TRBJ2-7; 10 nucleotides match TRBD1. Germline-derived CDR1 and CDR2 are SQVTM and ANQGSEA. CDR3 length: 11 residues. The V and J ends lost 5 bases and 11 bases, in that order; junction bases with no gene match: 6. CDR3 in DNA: TGCAGCGTTACGACAGGGGGCGTGAAGTACTTC. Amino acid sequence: CSVTTGGVKYF.

Here the CDR3 DNA reads TGTGCCTGGAGTGTAAGCGGGCTATCCTACGAGCAGTACTTC. Protein product: CAWSVSGLSYEQYF. This sequence joins TRBV30 and TRBJ2-7, with a tentative D call TRBD2 (6 bases). Germline loops: CDR1 GTSNPN, CDR2 SVGIG (reference sequence). The CDR3 totals 14 residues. V gave up 0 bases and J gave up 1 base, with 10 bases separating them. Full variable domain (missing parts from reference TRBV30 and TRBJ2-7): SQTIHQWPATLVQPVGSPLSLECTVEGTSNPNLYWYRQAAGRGLQLLFYSVGIGQISSEVPQNLSASRPQDRQFILSSKKLLLSDSGFYLCAWSVSGLSYEQYFGPGTRLTVT.

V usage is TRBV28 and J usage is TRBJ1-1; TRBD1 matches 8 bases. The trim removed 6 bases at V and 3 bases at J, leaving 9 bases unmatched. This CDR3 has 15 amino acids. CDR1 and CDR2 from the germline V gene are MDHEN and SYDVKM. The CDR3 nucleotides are TGTGCCAGCAGAAACCGCAGGGGGCTGGACACTGAAGCTTTCTTT. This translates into CASRNRRGLDTEAFF. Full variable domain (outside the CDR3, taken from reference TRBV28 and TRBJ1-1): DVKVTQSSRYLVKRTGEKVFLECVQDMDHENMFWYRQDPGLGLRLIYFSYDVKMKEKGDIPEGYSVSREKKERFSLILESASTNQTSMYLCASRNRRGLDTEAFFGQGTRLTVV.

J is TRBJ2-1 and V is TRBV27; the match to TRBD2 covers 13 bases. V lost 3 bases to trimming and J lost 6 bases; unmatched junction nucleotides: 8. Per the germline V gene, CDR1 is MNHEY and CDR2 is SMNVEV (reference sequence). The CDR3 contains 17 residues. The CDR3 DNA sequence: TGTGCCAGCAGTTTTCGGCGGGGGACTAGCGGGATCAATGAGCAGTTCTTC. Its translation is CASSFRRGTSGINEQFF.

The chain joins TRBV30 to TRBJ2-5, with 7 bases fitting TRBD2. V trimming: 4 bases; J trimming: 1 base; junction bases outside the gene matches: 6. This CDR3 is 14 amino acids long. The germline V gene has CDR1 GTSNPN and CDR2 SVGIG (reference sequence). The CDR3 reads CAWNQGGFQETQYF. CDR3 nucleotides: TGTGCCTGGAACCAGGGAGGGTTCCAAGAGACCCAGTACTTC.

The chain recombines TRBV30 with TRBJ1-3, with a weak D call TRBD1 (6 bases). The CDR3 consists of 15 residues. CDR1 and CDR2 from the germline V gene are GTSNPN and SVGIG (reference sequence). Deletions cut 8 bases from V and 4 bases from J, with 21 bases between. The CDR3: CAAKPRGATGNTIYF. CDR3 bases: TGTGCCGCCAAACCCCGGGGGGCGACCGGAAACACCATATATTTT.

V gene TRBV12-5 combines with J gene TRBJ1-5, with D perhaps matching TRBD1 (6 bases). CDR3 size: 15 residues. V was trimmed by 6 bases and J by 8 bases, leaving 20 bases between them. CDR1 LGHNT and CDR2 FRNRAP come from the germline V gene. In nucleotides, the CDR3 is TGTGCTAGTGGCCTAGGGACACCCCTCGGGGAGCCCCAGCATTTT. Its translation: CASGLGTPLGEPQHF.

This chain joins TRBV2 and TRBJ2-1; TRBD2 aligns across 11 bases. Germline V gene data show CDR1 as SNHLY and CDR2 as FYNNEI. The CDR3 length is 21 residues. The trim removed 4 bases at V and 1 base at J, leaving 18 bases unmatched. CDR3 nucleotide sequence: TGTGCCAGCAGTGGGCCACTAGCGGGAGTCCAAACCGGTCGGTCCTACAATGAGCAGTTCTTC. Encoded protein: CASSGPLAGVQTGRSYNEQFF.

The DNA for the CDR3 is TGTGCCAGGGGGACTCGGAGCACAGATACGCAGTATTTT. Its translation is CARGTRSTDTQYF. The chain employs TRBV27 and TRBJ2-3; D perhaps matches TRBD2 (6 bases). The CDR3 has 13 residues. Germline V gene sequence: CDR1 MNHEY, CDR2 SMNVEV (reference sequence). Trimming removed 9 bases from V and 0 bases from J, with 10 bases in between.

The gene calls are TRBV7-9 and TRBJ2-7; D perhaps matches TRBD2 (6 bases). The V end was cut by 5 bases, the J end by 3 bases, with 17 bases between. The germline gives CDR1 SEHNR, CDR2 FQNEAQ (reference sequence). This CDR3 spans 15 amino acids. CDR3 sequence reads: CASSDRDGSYYEQYF. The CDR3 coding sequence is TGTGCCAGCAGCGACCGGGACGGGAGTTACTACGAGCAGTACTTC.

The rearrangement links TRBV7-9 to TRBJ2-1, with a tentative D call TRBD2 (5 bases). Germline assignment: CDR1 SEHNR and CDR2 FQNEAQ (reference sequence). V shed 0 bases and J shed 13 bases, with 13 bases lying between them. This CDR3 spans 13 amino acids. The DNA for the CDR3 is TGTGCCAGCAGCTTAGCGGGAGAATCTAATCAGTTCTTC. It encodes CASSLAGESNQFF.

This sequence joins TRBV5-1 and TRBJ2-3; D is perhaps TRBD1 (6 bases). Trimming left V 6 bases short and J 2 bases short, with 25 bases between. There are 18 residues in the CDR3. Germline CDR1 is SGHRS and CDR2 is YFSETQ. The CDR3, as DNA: TGCGCCAGCACCCGACAGGAGGTTGGATTGGCCTCCACAGATACGCAGTATTTT. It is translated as CASTRQEVGLASTDTQYF.

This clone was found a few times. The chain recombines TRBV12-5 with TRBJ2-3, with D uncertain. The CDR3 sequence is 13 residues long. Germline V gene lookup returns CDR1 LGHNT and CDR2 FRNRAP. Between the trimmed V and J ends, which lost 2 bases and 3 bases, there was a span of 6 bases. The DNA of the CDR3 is TGTGCTAGTGGTTTGACTGAGACAGATACGCAGTATTTT. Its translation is CASGLTETDTQYF.

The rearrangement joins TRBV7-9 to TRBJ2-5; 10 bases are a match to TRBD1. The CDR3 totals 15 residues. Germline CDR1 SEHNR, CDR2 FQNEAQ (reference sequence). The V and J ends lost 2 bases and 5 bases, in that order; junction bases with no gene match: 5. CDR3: CASSLTGQGRETQYF. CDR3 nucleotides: TGTGCCAGCAGCTTAACGGGACAGGGGAGGGAGACCCAGTACTTC.

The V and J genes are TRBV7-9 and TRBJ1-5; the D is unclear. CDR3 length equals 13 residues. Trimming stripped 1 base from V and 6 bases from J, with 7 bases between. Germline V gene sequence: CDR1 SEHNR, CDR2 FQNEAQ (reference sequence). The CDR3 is CASSLERGQPQHF. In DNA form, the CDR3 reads TGTGCCAGCAGCTTAGAGCGGGGTCAGCCCCAGCATTTT. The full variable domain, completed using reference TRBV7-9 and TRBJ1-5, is DTGVSQNPRHKITKRGQNVTFRCDPISEHNRLYWYRQTLGQGPEFLTYFQNEAQLEKSRLLSDRFSAERPKGSFSTLEIQRTEQGDSAMYLCASSLERGQPQHFGDGTRLSIL.

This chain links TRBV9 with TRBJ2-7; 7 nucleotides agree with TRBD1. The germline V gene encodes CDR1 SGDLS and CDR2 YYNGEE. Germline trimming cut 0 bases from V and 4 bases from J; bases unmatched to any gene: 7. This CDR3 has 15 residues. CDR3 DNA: TGTGCCAGCAGCGTAGGCAGGGGGTTAGGGTACGAGCAGTACTTC. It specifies CASSVGRGLGYEQYF. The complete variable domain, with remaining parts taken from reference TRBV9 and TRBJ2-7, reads DSGVTQTPKHLITATGQRVTLRCSPRSGDLSVYWYQQSLDQGLQFLIQYYNGEERAKGNILERFSAQQFPDLHSELNLSSLELGDSALYFCASSVGRGLGYEQYFGPGTRLTVT.

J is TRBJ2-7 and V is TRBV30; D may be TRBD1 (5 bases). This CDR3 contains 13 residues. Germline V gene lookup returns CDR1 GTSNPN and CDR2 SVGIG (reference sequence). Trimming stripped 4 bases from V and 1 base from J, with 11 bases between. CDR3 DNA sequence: TGTGCCTGGACCCGAGACAGTTCCTACGAGCAGTACTTC. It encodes CAWTRDSSYEQYF.

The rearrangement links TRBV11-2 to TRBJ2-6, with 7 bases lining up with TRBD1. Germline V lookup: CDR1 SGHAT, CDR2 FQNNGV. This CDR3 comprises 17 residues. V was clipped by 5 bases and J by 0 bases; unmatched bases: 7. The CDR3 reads CASSLRRQGSGANVLTF. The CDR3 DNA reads TGTGCCAGCAGCCTGCGGCGACAGGGCTCTGGGGCCAACGTCCTGACTTTC.

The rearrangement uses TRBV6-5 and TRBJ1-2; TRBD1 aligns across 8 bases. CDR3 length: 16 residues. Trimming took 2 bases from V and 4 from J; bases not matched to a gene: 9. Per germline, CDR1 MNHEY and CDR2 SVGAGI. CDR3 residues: CASSYTWTGTGYGYTF. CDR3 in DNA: TGTGCCAGCAGTTACACCTGGACAGGGACGGGCTATGGCTACACCTTC.